This T cell receptor beta chain derives from a study of molecular identifiers for immune sequencing clone quantification. Study summary: In replicates, RNA from approximately 22,000 or 94,000 naive CD8 cells was divided five ways and four parts were sequenced. General study points: Clones carrying above 20 RNA copies accounted for over 97% of effector molecules, under 1% in naive cells. About a million naive cells reportedly did not prevent detection of spiked Jurkat TCR RNA from one cell.

RNA fractions of 10%, 30% or 50% and about 19,000 to 1,100,000 sorted cells were the source of naive CD8 libraries. This clonotype was recorded a few times. Its antigen remains unknown. TCRdb itself ran the PCR reads through MiXCR, one entry per CDR3 protein. In the table there are roughly 630,000 distinct CDR3 sequences, around 25% of which are singletons. Sequencing was performed on naive CD8+ T cells from blood, with Jurkat cell RNA spiked in. Indicated subset: FACS-sorted CD8+CD4-CCR7+CD45RA+ naive T cells. The receptor was isolated from a human donor in good health. Some libraries in this study had Jurkat cell RNA spiked in.

CDR3 region: CSASDGVNEKLFF. Written as DNA, the CDR3 is TGCAGTGCTAGCGACGGTGTAAATGAAAAACTGTTTTTT. V and J are TRBV20-1 and TRBJ1-4; unclear D gene. Trimming shortened V by 3 bases and J by 5 bases, and 10 bases separated the two germline ends. CDR1 and CDR2 from the germline V gene are DFQATT and SNEGSKA (reference sequence). The CDR3 contains 13 residues.